Described below is a single TCR beta chain sequence and its context. It was with a sample-barcoded 5' primer and a J-beta primer mix that a second PCR of about 6 to 12 cycles was run. Researchers report that each sample yielded at least 3 million CDR3-containing paired-end reads. TCRdb itself ran the 5' RACE reads through MiXCR, one entry per CDR3 protein. This sample has about 1.1 million distinct CDR3 sequences, with around two fifths found just once. This specimen comes from a study of blood T cells in healthy people across ages. Germline V gene data show CDR1 as GTSNPN and CDR2 as SVGIG (reference sequence). Trimming removed 0 bases from V and 5 bases from J, with 11 bases in between. This CDR3 contains 14 residues.

This clonotype was sampled from a man younger than 30 in good health. This chain uses TRBV30 with TRBJ1-3; D gene unclear. The sample consisted of blood. The CDR3 DNA is TGTGCCTGGAGTGTAATATCGGGGAGAAACACCATATATTTT. Translated: CAWSVISGRNTIYF.